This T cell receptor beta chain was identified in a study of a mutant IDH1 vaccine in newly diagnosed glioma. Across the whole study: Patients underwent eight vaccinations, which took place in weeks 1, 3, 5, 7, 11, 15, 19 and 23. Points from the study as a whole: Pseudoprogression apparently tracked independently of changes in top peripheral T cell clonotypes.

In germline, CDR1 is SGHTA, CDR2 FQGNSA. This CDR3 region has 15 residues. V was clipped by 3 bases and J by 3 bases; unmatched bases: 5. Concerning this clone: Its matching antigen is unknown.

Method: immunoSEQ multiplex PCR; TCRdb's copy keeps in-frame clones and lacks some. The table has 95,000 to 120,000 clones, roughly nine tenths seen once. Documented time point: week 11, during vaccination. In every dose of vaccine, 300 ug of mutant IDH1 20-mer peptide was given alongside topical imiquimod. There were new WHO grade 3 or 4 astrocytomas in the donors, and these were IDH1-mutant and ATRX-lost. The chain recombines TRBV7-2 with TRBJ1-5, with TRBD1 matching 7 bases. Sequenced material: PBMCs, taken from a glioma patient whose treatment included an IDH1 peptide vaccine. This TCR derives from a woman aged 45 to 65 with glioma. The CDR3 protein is CASSLKGQFNQPQHF. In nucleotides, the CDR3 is TGTGCCAGCAGCTTGAAGGGACAGTTCAATCAGCCCCAGCATTTT. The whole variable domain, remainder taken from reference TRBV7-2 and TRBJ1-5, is GAGVSQSPSNKVTEKGKDVELRCDPISGHTALYWYRQSLGQGLEFLIYFQGNSAPDKSGLPSDRFSAERTGGSVSTLTIQRTQQEDSAVYLCASSLKGQFNQPQHFGDGTRLSIL.